This T cell receptor (beta chain) stems from a study of blood T cell repertoires in COVID-19. Study-wide background: Nucleic acid was either cDNA or gDNA, and it came from T cells, B-cell-depleted T cells, or PBMCs.

TCRdb's copy holds only in-frame clones and misses some; the assay was immunoSEQ multiplex PCR. This sample has about 230,000 clones; around 83% occur once, and the top ten carry 5% to 6%. Germline-derived CDR1 and CDR2 are LGHDT and YNNKEL (reference sequence). V was trimmed by 4 bases and J by 2 bases, leaving 22 bases between them. The CDR3 extends over 18 amino acids. The source material was peripheral blood. The TCR sequence derives from an elderly man with acute or convalescent COVID-19. The V and J genes are TRBV3-1 (or the pseudogene TRBV3-2) and TRBJ2-3; perhaps TRBD2 as D (6 bases). In DNA, the CDR3 is TGTGCCAGCAGCCTCCTCCTTGTGGCGGAGGGTGACACAGATACGCAGTATTTT. This sequence encodes CASSLLLVAEGDTDTQYF.